These 20 T cell receptor beta chains originate from one sample sequenced in a study of cytomegalovirus exposure and HLA in healthy donors (dated 2017 in TCRdb). The library was produced with the immunoSEQ multiplex PCR assay. For the multiplex PCR, a mixture combining 60 forward primers for TCR Vbeta segments and 13 reverse primers for TCR Jbeta segments was used. The clones in this table, taken by TCRdb from immuneACCESS, are in-frame only. Not every clone is retained; where verified, under half of the shortfall comes from an unresolved V gene, and the cause of the rest is unknown. The sample contains 100,000 to 150,000 clones, about 72% of them found a single time. The ten largest clones represent roughly 15% of the sample. Sequencing input: PBMCs. These receptors were obtained from a man between 45 and 60 years old in good health and CMV-seropositive.

V is TRBV19 and J is TRBJ2-2; the D gene is possibly TRBD1 (5 bases). V shed 7 bases and J shed 7 bases, with 13 bases lying between them. From germline, CDR1 is LNHDA and CDR2 SQIVND (reference sequence). The CDR3 is made up of 13 amino acids. CDR3 in DNA: TGTGCCAGTATACCCAGGGTCGGCGGGGAGCTGTTTTTT. Its protein is CASIPRVGGELFF.

This chain connects TRBV27 to TRBJ2-2; 11 bases line up with TRBD2. Germline trimming cut 3 bases from V and 3 bases from J; bases unmatched to any gene: 9. This CDR3 comprises 18 residues. Per germline, CDR1 MNHEY and CDR2 SMNVEV (reference sequence). Here the CDR3 DNA reads TGTGCCAGCAGTTTTTTTAGCGGGAGGGCCGGGTACACCGGGGAGCTGTTTTTT. This translates into CASSFFSGRAGYTGELFF.

This chain joins TRBV6-5 and TRBJ1-2; unclear D gene. Germline V CDR1 and CDR2: MNHEY, SVGAGI. Trimming removed 6 bases from V and 4 bases from J, with 18 bases in between. This CDR3 spans 15 amino acids. CDR3 nucleotides: TGTGCCAGCAGATGGAGCCAGGAGGCTGGCTATGGCTACACCTTC. Encoded protein: CASRWSQEAGYGYTF.

CDR3 DNA: TGTGCCAGCAGTTACACTTTTTCCGGGACAGAAAATGAGCAGTTCTTC. Protein product: CASSYTFSGTENEQFF. V and J are TRBV6-6 and TRBJ2-1, with TRBD1 matching 7 bases. CDR1 MNHNY and CDR2 SVGAGI come from the germline V gene (reference sequence). The CDR3 is 16 residues long. Trimming took 2 bases from V and 7 from J; bases not matched to a gene: 11.

This clone has only a few counts. The chain is built from TRBV6-1 and TRBJ2-1, with 12 bases identical to TRBD1. The CDR3 spans 16 residues. The germline gives CDR1 MNHNS, CDR2 SASEGT. Unmatched junction bases numbered 8, after V lost 4 bases and J lost 7 bases. The CDR3, as DNA: TGTGCCAGCAGTGGGGGGGGACAGGGGGCGGCGAATGAGCAGTTCTTC. Translating gives CASSGGGQGAANEQFF.

This clone appeared once. The chain has TRBV7-9 and TRBJ1-1; the D gene is possibly TRBD1 (6 bases). The CDR3 spans 14 residues. The V gene's germline CDR1 is SEHNR and CDR2 FQNEAQ (reference sequence). V lost 2 bases and J lost 4, with 11 bases in between. The chain's CDR3 is CASSLNRVGTEAFF. The CDR3 DNA reads TGTGCCAGCAGCTTAAACAGGGTGGGCACTGAAGCTTTCTTT. Based on the CDR3 plus reference TRBV7-9 and TRBJ1-1, the full variable domain is DTGVSQNPRHKITKRGQNVTFRCDPISEHNRLYWYRQTLGQGPEFLTYFQNEAQLEKSRLLSDRFSAERPKGSFSTLEIQRTEQGDSAMYLCASSLNRVGTEAFFGQGTRLTVV.

V is TRBV11-2 and J is TRBJ2-3; 7 nucleotides match TRBD2. V was pared by 5 bases and J by 2 bases, with 4 bases of the junction left unmatched. The CDR3 totals 14 residues. Germline V gene data show CDR1 as SGHAT and CDR2 as FQNNGV. The CDR3 sequence is CASSEAGITDTQYF. The CDR3 nucleotides read TGTGCCAGCAGCGAAGCGGGAATCACAGATACGCAGTATTTT.

J is TRBJ2-1 and V is TRBV6-4; D possibly corresponds to TRBD1 (6 bases). The CDR3 covers 17 residues. CDR1 and CDR2 (germline): MRHNA, SNTAGT. V was shortened by 4 bases and J by 1 base, with 17 bases between the two germline ends. The CDR3, as DNA: TGTGCCAGCAGTGCTTCACAGGGCTCCGGATCCTACAATGAGCAGTTCTTC. This encodes CASSASQGSGSYNEQFF.

The CDR3 nucleotides are TGTGCCAGCAGTCGGACACTCAGCTATAGCAATCAGCCCCAGCATTTT. It specifies CASSRTLSYSNQPQHF. The chain is built from TRBV28 and TRBJ1-5; perhaps TRBD1 as D (5 bases). The V end lost 5 bases, the J end lost 0 bases, and 14 bases lay between the germline ends. Per germline, CDR1 MDHEN and CDR2 SYDVKM. The CDR3 contains 16 residues.

The chain uses TRBV7-9 and TRBJ2-6; D call uncertain. Germline V gives CDR1 SEHNR, CDR2 FQNEAQ (reference sequence). V gave up 5 bases and J gave up 8 bases, with 16 bases separating them. CDR3 length equals 15 residues. The CDR3 sequence is CASSPDWVGSNVLTF. The CDR3 nucleotides read TGTGCCAGCAGCCCAGACTGGGTAGGATCCAACGTCCTGACTTTC.

The chain joins TRBV10-3 to TRBJ2-1; TRBD2 matches at 9 bases. V lost 0 bases, J lost 5 bases, and 5 bases stayed unmatched. The CDR3 consists of 16 residues. Looked up from germline, CDR1 is ENHRY and CDR2 is SYGVKD. CDR3 sequence (DNA): TGTGCCATCAGTGAGTCAGCGGGGGGCGTGAACAATGAGCAGTTCTTC. This gives the protein CAISESAGGVNNEQFF.

The DNA for the CDR3 is TGTGCCAGCAGTCGCCGGGGGGGGGCCACTGAAGCTTTCTTT. It encodes CASSRRGGATEAFF. The chain is built from TRBV28 and TRBJ1-1, with D maybe TRBD1 (6 bases). The CDR3 totals 14 residues. The V gene lost 5 bases and the J gene lost 4 bases, with 14 bases spanning the gap. Germline V gene data show CDR1 as MDHEN and CDR2 as SYDVKM.

CDR3 bases: TGTGCCAGCCGCCCGGTGATAGCGGGGTCCACAGATACGCAGTATTTT. Translating gives CASRPVIAGSTDTQYF. This chain connects TRBV27 to TRBJ2-3, with 8 bases that match TRBD2. CDR3 size: 16 residues. Trimming took 8 bases from V and 2 from J; bases not matched to a gene: 12. CDR1 and CDR2 from the germline V gene are MNHEY and SMNVEV (reference sequence).

This clone has a single count. This rearrangement joins TRBV6-1 to TRBJ2-7; tentative D call: TRBD1 (6 bases). This CDR3 spans 14 amino acids. Germline CDR1 is MNHNS and CDR2 is SASEGT. V dropped 5 bases and J dropped 5 bases, with 16 bases sitting between them. The CDR3 region is CASSKDRPRDEQYF. The CDR3 region has the DNA TGTGCCAGCAGTAAAGACAGGCCTCGGGACGAGCAGTACTTC.

This chain links TRBV25-1 with TRBJ2-5; the D gene is possibly TRBD1 (5 bases). The J call is doubtful: the DNA matches TRBJ2-7 better. This CDR3 has 14 amino acids. The germline CDR1 and CDR2 sequences are MGHDK and SYGVNS. DNA for the CDR3: TGTGCCAGCAGTGAATTTGACAGATCCTACGAGCAGTACTTC. Encoded protein: CASSEFDRSYEQYF.

This clone was picked up one time. The DNA of the CDR3 is TGCGCCAGCAGCTTAGGTACTAGCGGGGGGGCTGCCACAGATACGCAGTATTTT. This sequence encodes CASSLGTSGGAATDTQYF. This chain links TRBV5-1 with TRBJ2-3, with 13 bases aligning to TRBD2. CDR3 size: 18 residues. CDR1 and CDR2 from the germline V gene are SGHRS and YFSETQ. Losses at the gene ends were 2 bases for V and 2 bases for J; bases not matched to a gene: 8.

V is TRBV2 and J is TRBJ2-2; D is unresolved. Germline loops: CDR1 SNHLY, CDR2 FYNNEI. The CDR3 is made up of 14 amino acids. V lost 7 bases, J lost 0 bases, and 9 bases lay in between. The CDR3 sequence is CASMGQTNTGELFF. DNA of the CDR3: TGTGCCAGCATGGGCCAGACGAACACCGGGGAGCTGTTTTTT.

The chain joins TRBV5-1 to TRBJ2-5; TRBD2 agrees at 7 bases. Germline lookup yields CDR1 SGHRS and CDR2 YFSETQ. The CDR3 is 16 amino acids. Trimming at V came to 4 bases and at J to 4 bases, leaving 13 bases not matched to a gene. The CDR3 nucleotides read TGCGCCAGCAGCCAACGGTTCACGGGGGGAGGAGAGACCCAGTACTTC. Translating it yields CASSQRFTGGGETQYF.

The chain uses TRBV7-6 and TRBJ2-1; 7 bases line up with TRBD2. CDR3 size: 16 residues. CDR1 and CDR2 (germline): SGHVS, FNYEAQ. V was clipped by 2 bases and J by 3 bases; unmatched bases: 7. The CDR3 region is CASSLSGTIIYNEQFF. The CDR3 coding sequence is TGTGCCAGCAGCTTATCCGGGACTATCATCTACAATGAGCAGTTCTTC.

This clone showed up just a few times. The J gene is TRBJ1-5, the V gene TRBV10-2; TRBD1 agrees at 7 bases. V shed 7 bases, J shed 2 bases, and the junction held 5 bases outside the gene matches. The CDR3 covers 14 residues. Germline V CDR1 and CDR2: WSHSY, SAAADI. This CDR3 is CASTDRVGNQPQHF. In DNA, the CDR3 is TGCGCCAGCACTGACAGGGTCGGCAATCAGCCCCAGCATTTT.